What follows are 5 T cell receptor beta chains derived from one specimen sequenced in a study of regulatory T cells in long-lasting Graves disease. CDR3-region Arm-PCR and iRepertoire HTBI primers produced the TCR beta libraries. One entry per CDR3 protein, called by TCRdb with MiXCR from the multiplex PCR reads. Of a few hundred thousand distinct CDR3 sequences detected, about 12% appear once; the ten largest clones hold approximately 20%. Stated time point: newly diagnosed GD, antithyroid drugs for less than 3 months. There was RNA extracted from PBMCs, and the TCR library was made from it. This same sample was also taken into another study, of T cells in Graves' hyperthyroidism and ophthalmopathy.

The source was peripheral blood mononuclear cells (PBMCs), collected at new diagnosis, from a patient treated with antithyroid drugs. These receptors were collected from a woman aged 18-35 years with Graves disease.

This clonotype was recorded many times. The gene calls are TRBV20-1 and TRBJ2-5; 7 nucleotides agree with TRBD2. V shed 3 bases and J 1 base; nucleotides not matched to a gene: 5. Germline values: CDR1 DFQATT, CDR2 SNEGSKA (reference sequence). The CDR3 is 14 amino acids. In DNA form, the CDR3 reads TGCAGTGCTAGTAGTAGCGGGTTCCAAGAGACCCAGTACTTC. Translated: CSASSSGFQETQYF.

The chain employs TRBV20-1 and TRBJ1-3; the D gene is possibly TRBD1 (5 bases). This CDR3 contains 15 residues. Looked up from germline, CDR1 is DFQATT and CDR2 is SNEGSKA (reference sequence). Trimming pared 5 bases from V and 0 bases from J, leaving 14 bases between. The CDR3 spells CSAQQGVNSGNTIYF. The CDR3 bases are TGCAGTGCTCAGCAAGGGGTCAACTCTGGAAACACCATATATTTT.

V is TRBV12-3 or TRBV12-4 and J is TRBJ1-4; TRBD1 agrees at 10 bases. J gave up 7 bases and V 1 base, and 9 bases lay outside the gene matches. The CDR3 is 17 amino acids. The CDR3: CASSLGFRDRGREKLFF. CDR3 coding DNA: TGTGCCAGCAGTTTAGGGTTCCGGGACAGGGGCCGTGAAAAACTGTTTTTT.

This clonotype was seen ten or more times. The chain combines TRBV11-2 with TRBJ2-1; 10 bases map to TRBD2. The CDR3 covers 16 residues. V dropped 1 base and J dropped 10; count of bases not matched to a gene: 10. The germline V gene has CDR1 SGHAT and CDR2 FQNNGV. CDR3 sequence: CASSLVPLAGAKEQFF. The CDR3 bases are TGTGCCAGCAGCTTAGTGCCCCTAGCGGGGGCCAAAGAGCAGTTCTTC.

The gene calls are TRBV12-3 or TRBV12-4 and TRBJ2-4; the match to TRBD1 covers 8 bases. Germline trimming cut 5 bases from V and 7 bases from J; bases unmatched to any gene: 16. This CDR3 is 17 amino acids long. CDR3 in amino acids: CASSPLDRAHVRNIQYF. DNA of the CDR3: TGTGCCAGCAGTCCACTGGACAGGGCGCATGTCAGGAACATTCAGTACTTC.